The 15 T cell receptor beta chains presented below share a single source sample, sequenced in a study of identifying expanded T cells in peripheral blood. Only in-frame clones appear in the TCRdb table, and some are missing; sequencing was by immunoSEQ multiplex PCR. This table has about 94,000 clones, around 90% appearing once. Material for sequencing was blood. These receptor sequences come from a person aged 18 to 69 in good health.

The chain has TRBV7-6 and TRBJ1-2; TRBD1 matches at 7 bases. Germline values: CDR1 SGHVS, CDR2 FNYEAQ. This CDR3 is 14 amino acids long. Losses at the gene ends were 5 bases for V and 7 bases for J; bases not matched to a gene: 10. The CDR3 loop reads CASSLATGEGGYTF. The CDR3 DNA reads TGTGCCAGCAGCCTCGCTACAGGGGAGGGTGGCTACACCTTC. The whole variable domain, remainder taken from reference TRBV7-6 and TRBJ1-2, is GAGVSQSPRYKVTKRGQDVALRCDPISGHVSLYWYRQALGQGPEFLTYFNYEAQQDKSGLPNDRFSAERPEGSISTLTIQRTEQRDSAMYRCASSLATGEGGYTFGSGTRLTVV.

The V gene is TRBV10-3, the J gene TRBJ1-4; TRBD1 is a possible D gene (5 bases). V was shortened by 3 bases and J by 7 bases, with 9 bases between the two germline ends. CDR1 is ENHRY and CDR2 is SYGVKD in the germline V gene. The CDR3 loop spans 13 amino acids. The CDR3: CAISDQGGEKLFF. The CDR3, as DNA: TGTGCCATCAGTGACCAGGGAGGTGAAAAACTGTTTTTT.

The chain is built from TRBV2 and TRBJ1-1, with a possible D match to TRBD1 (6 bases). Between the trimmed V and J ends, which lost 8 bases and 2 bases, there was a span of 15 bases. Germline CDR1 and CDR2: SNHLY and FYNNEI. The CDR3 is 14 residues long. The CDR3, as DNA: TGTGCCAGCTGGGACATGAATCCTAACACTGAAGCTTTCTTT. Translated: CASWDMNPNTEAFF.

The chain links TRBV19 to TRBJ1-2, with D perhaps TRBD1 (6 bases). Germline assignment: CDR1 LNHDA and CDR2 SQIVND (reference sequence). V was trimmed by 3 bases and J by 3 bases, leaving 20 bases between them. CDR3 length: 17 amino acids. CDR3 nucleotides: TGTGCCAGTAGTATGACCCGCGGCCAGGGGAATGACTATGGCTACACCTTC. Translating it yields CASSMTRGQGNDYGYTF.

This clone was observed a single time. V usage is TRBV11-2 and J usage is TRBJ1-1, with D tentatively TRBD1 (5 bases). Germline V CDR1 and CDR2: SGHAT, FQNNGV. V lost 4 bases and J lost 6, with 18 bases in between. The CDR3 extends over 15 amino acids. The CDR3 loop is CASSSRQREGAEAFF. CDR3 nucleotide sequence: TGTGCCAGCAGCTCCCGACAGAGGGAAGGCGCTGAAGCTTTCTTT.

This clone was observed a few times. The V call is TRBV29-1, the J call TRBJ2-1; the D call may be TRBD1 or TRBD2 (5 bases each). This CDR3 contains 13 residues. V was cut by 7 bases and J by 10 bases, with 20 bases left in between. Germline loops: CDR1 SQVTM, CDR2 ANQGSEA. CDR3 bases: TGCAGCGCCAGTACTTTACTAGGGGTGGAGCAGTTCTTC. Translation gives CSASTLLGVEQFF.

The chain is built from TRBV4-3 and TRBJ2-1; 7 nucleotides align to TRBD2. This CDR3 has 17 amino acids. Germline V lookup: CDR1 LGHNA, CDR2 YSLEER. V dropped 0 bases and J dropped 7; count of bases not matched to a gene: 12. The CDR3 sequence: CASSQDGGLAVWNEQFF. The CDR3 DNA sequence: TGCGCCAGCAGCCAAGACGGCGGGCTAGCGGTCTGGAATGAGCAGTTCTTC.

The V and J genes are TRBV4-1 and TRBJ2-7; D unclear. From germline, CDR1 is MGHRA and CDR2 YSYEKL. The ends were cut back, 0 bases at V and 0 bases at J, with 15 bases in the middle. This CDR3 contains 17 residues. The CDR3 nucleotides read TGCGCCAGCAGCCAAGACCCCGGCGGACGCAGCTCCTACGAGCAGTACTTC. Translated: CASSQDPGGRSSYEQYF.

This clone showed up just a few times. The rearrangement uses TRBV4-1 and TRBJ1-2, with 7 bases lining up with TRBD1. Germline trimming cut 3 bases from V and 8 bases from J; bases unmatched to any gene: 9. Germline V CDR1 and CDR2: MGHRA, YSYEKL. The CDR3 is 14 amino acids. In nucleotides, the CDR3 is TGCGCCAGCAGCCAGTCAGGGGGGTTTAGGGGCTACACCTTC. As protein: CASSQSGGFRGYTF.

The chain recombines TRBV5-6 with TRBJ1-5, with a tentative D call TRBD1 (6 bases). The V end lost 2 bases, the J end lost 3 bases, and 12 bases lay between the germline ends. Germline CDR1 and CDR2: SGHDT and YYEEEE. The CDR3 is 15 amino acids. CDR3 residues: CASSFRSGANQPQHF. CDR3 DNA sequence: TGTGCCAGCAGCTTTAGGTCAGGGGCCAATCAGCCCCAGCATTTT.

The V call is TRBV10-3, the J call TRBJ1-1, with TRBD1 as a possible D gene (5 bases). Germline CDR1 reads ENHRY; CDR2 reads SYGVKD. Between the trimmed V and J ends, which lost 3 bases and 4 bases, there was a span of 18 bases. This CDR3 spans 16 amino acids. The DNA of the CDR3 is TGTGCCATCAGTGACCCCACGAGGCTCGGGGGCACTGAAGCTTTCTTT. The encoded protein is CAISDPTRLGGTEAFF.

The chain recombines TRBV13 with TRBJ1-1, with unresolved D. Germline CDR1 reads PRHDT; CDR2 reads FYEKMQ (reference sequence). The CDR3 loop spans 16 amino acids. Trimming cost V 2 bases and J 7 bases, with 20 bases left between them. The CDR3 DNA follows: TGTGCCAGCAGCTTATATTGGAGAAGTAGCTCAGGTGAAGCTTTCTTT. The encoded protein is CASSLYWRSSSGEAFF.

The V gene is TRBV6-1, the J gene TRBJ2-3; 10 bases map to TRBD2. Losses at the gene ends were 1 base for V and 2 bases for J; bases not matched to a gene: 9. The CDR3 totals 18 residues. The V gene's germline CDR1 is MNHNS and CDR2 SASEGT. CDR3 sequence reads: CASSEDLRTSGNTDTQYF. The CDR3 DNA is TGTGCCAGCAGTGAAGACCTCCGGACTAGCGGAAACACAGATACGCAGTATTTT.

The J gene is TRBJ2-5, the V gene TRBV5-4; 9 nucleotides line up with TRBD2. The V gene end was trimmed by 0 bases and the J gene end by 2 bases; junction bases not matched to a gene: 5. The CDR3 totals 16 residues. Per the germline V gene, CDR1 is SGHNT and CDR2 is YYREEE (reference sequence). For the CDR3, the DNA is TGTGCCAGCAGCTTGGTGGCGGGGGGGCGGCAAGAGACCCAGTACTTC. Its protein product is CASSLVAGGRQETQYF.

V and J are TRBV10-3 and TRBJ2-1; 9 bases are a match to TRBD2. The V gene end was trimmed by 3 bases and the J gene end by 8 bases; junction bases not matched to a gene: 5. This CDR3 is built from 14 residues. Germline CDR1 and CDR2: ENHRY and SYGVKD. The DNA of the CDR3 is TGTGCCATCAGTGAAACGGGACTAGCCCATGAGCAGTTCTTC. Translation gives CAISETGLAHEQFF.